This section outlines one T cell receptor (beta chain) sequence together with its context. Its target is not known. These data come from a study of post-analysis software for immune sequencing data. Built from TCR beta cDNA, the libraries had unique molecular identifiers in them. MiXCR, run by TCRdb on the PCR reads, gives a single entry per CDR3 protein. The table shows 400,000 to 500,000 distinct CDR3 sequences, with more than 30% occurring only once. Whole-study results and caveats: The authors found that F measure strongly co-clustered same-batch samples.

The sequence was collected from a girl under 10 years old with multiple sclerosis. The sequencing input was blood.

CDR3 coding DNA: TGTGCCAGCAGCCAATATTGGGTAGCGGGAGGCCAAGAGACCCAGTACTTC. This sequence encodes CASSQYWVAGGQETQYF. The chain couples TRBV4-2 to TRBJ2-5; 10 nucleotides match TRBD2. This CDR3 has 17 amino acids. V lost 2 bases to trimming and J lost 1 base; unmatched junction nucleotides: 7. The germline V gene encodes CDR1 LGHNA and CDR2 YNFKEQ.